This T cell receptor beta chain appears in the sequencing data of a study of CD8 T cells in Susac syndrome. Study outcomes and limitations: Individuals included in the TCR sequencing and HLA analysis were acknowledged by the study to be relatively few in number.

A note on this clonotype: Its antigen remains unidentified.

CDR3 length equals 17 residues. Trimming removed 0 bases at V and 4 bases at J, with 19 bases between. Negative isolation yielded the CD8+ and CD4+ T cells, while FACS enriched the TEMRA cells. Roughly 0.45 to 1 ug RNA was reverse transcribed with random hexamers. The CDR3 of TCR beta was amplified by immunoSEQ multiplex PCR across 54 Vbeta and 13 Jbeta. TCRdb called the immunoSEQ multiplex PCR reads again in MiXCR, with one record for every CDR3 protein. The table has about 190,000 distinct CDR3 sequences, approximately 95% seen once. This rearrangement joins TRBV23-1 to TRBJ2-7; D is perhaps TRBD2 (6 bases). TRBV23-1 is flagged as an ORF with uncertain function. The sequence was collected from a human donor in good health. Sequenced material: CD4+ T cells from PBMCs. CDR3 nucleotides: TGCGCCAGCAGTCAATCCCCGGGAGACGGCGGCTTGTACGAGCAGTACGTC. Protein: CASSQSPGDGGLYEQYV.